This TCR beta chain was captured in a study of T cells in Graves' hyperthyroidism and ophthalmopathy. In this sample, this clonotype turned up many times. V shed 5 bases and J 2 bases; nucleotides not matched to a gene: 11. The CDR3 has 19 amino acids. Across 18 months, stable Graves' hyperthyroidism was marked by no progression to ophthalmopathy. Researchers took RNA transcripts and amplified the TCR beta CDR3 regions from them. Initially, a first-round RT-PCR of the TCR CDR3 employed the HTBI primer set. TCRdb re-called the multiplex PCR reads with MiXCR, one entry per CDR3 protein. This sample has hundreds of thousands of distinct CDR3 sequences, with roughly 17% found just once.

The TCR was taken from a woman between 18 and 29 years old with Graves' hyperthyroidism. Input material: blood. The chain links TRBV12-3 or TRBV12-4 to TRBJ2-1; 14 bases are a match to TRBD2. The CDR3 nucleotides read TGTGCCAGCAGTGGGGGACTAGCGGGAGACGGGTCGCCCTACAATGAGCAGTTCTTC. Protein sequence: CASSGGLAGDGSPYNEQFF.